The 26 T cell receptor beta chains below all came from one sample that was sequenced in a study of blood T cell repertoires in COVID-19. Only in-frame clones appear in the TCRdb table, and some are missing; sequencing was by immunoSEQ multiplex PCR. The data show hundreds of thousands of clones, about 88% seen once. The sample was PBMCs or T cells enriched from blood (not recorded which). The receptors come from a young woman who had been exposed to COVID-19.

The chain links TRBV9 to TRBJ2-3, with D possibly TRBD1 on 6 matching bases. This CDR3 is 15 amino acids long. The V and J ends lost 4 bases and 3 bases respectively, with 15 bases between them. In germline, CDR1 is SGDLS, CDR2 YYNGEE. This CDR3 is CASSLDRLGTDTQYF. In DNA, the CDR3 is TGTGCCAGCAGCCTCGACAGGCTTGGTACAGATACGCAGTATTTT. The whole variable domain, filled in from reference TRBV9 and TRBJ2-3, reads DSGVTQTPKHLITATGQRVTLRCSPRSGDLSVYWYQQSLDQGLQFLIQYYNGEERAKGNILERFSAQQFPDLHSELNLSSLELGDSALYFCASSLDRLGTDTQYFGPGTRLTVL.

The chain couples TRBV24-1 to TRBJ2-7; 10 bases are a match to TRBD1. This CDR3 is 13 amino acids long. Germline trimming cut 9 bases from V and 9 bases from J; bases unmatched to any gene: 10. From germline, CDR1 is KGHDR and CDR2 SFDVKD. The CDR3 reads CATSDRGGSRQYF. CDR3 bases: TGTGCCACCTCGGACAGGGGGGGTTCTCGGCAGTACTTC.

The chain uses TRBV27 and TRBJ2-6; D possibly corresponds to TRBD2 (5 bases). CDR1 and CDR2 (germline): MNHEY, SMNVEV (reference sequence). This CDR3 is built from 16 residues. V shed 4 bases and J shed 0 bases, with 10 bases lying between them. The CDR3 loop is CASSSLGSSGANVLTF. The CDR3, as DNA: TGTGCCAGCAGTTCTCTAGGGAGCTCTGGGGCCAACGTCCTGACTTTC.

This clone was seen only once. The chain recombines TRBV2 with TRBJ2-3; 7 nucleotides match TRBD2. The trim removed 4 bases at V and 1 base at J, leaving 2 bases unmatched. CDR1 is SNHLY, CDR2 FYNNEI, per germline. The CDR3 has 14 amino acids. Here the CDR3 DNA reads TGTGCCAGCAGTGTTGCGGGGGGCACAGATACGCAGTATTTT. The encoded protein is CASSVAGGTDTQYF.

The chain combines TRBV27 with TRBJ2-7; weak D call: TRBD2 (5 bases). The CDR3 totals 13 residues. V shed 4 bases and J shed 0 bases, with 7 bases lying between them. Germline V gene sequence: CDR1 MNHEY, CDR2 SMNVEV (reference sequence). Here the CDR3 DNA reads TGTGCCAGCAGTTACGGGATCTCCTACGAGCAGTACTTC. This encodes CASSYGISYEQYF.

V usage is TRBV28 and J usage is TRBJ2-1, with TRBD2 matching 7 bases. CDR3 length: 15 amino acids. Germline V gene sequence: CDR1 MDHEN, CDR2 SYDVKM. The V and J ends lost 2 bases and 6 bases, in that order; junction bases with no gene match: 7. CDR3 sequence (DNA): TGTGCCAGCAGTTTAGGCGGGAGCGGTGCCAATGAGCAGTTCTTC. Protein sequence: CASSLGGSGANEQFF.

In DNA form, the CDR3 reads TGCAGTGCTAGTAACGGGTTCTATGGCTACACCTTC. Translation gives CSASNGFYGYTF. This chain uses TRBV20-1 with TRBJ1-2, with D hard to call. Trimming stripped 3 bases from V and 4 bases from J, with 9 bases between. Per the germline V gene, CDR1 is DFQATT and CDR2 is SNEGSKA (reference sequence). CDR3 length: 12 residues.

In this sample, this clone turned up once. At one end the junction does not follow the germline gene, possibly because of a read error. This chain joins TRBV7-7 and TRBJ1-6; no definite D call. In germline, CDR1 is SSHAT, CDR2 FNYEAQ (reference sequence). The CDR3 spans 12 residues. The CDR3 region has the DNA TGTGCTAGCAGCGTCAGAAATTCACCCCTCCACTTT. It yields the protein CASSVRNSPLHF.

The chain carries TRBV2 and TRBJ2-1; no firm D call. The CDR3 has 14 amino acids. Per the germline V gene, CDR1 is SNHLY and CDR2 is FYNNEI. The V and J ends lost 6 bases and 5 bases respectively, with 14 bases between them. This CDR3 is CASSRFGSNNEQFF. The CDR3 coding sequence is TGTGCCAGCAGCAGGTTTGGGTCCAACAATGAGCAGTTCTTC.

CDR3 region: CASSQDPRTHTGELFF. CDR3 in DNA: TGTGCCAGCAGCCAAGATCCGAGGACTCACACCGGGGAGCTGTTTTTT. The chain combines TRBV3-1 (or the pseudogene TRBV3-2) with TRBJ2-2; D perhaps matches TRBD2 (5 bases). The germline gives CDR1 LGHDT, CDR2 YNNKEL (reference sequence). This CDR3 region has 16 residues. Trimming stripped 0 bases from V and 3 bases from J, with 11 bases between.

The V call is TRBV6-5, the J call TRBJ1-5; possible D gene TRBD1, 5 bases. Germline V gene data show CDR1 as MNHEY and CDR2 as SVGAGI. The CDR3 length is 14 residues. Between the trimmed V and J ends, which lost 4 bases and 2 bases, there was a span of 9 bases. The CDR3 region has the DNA TGTGCCAGCAGTTTAGGGACTCGCAATCAGCCCCAGCATTTT. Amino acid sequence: CASSLGTRNQPQHF.

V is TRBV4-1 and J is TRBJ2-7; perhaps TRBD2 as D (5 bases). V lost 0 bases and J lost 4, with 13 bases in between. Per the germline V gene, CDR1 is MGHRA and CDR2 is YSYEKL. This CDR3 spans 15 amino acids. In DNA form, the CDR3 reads TGCGCCAGCAGCCAAGAAGGGAGCCCCCTTTACGAGCAGTACTTC. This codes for CASSQEGSPLYEQYF.

The CDR3 loop is CASTGFGQPQHF. The CDR3 nucleotides are TGTGCCAGCACCGGGTTTGGTCAGCCCCAGCATTTT. The chain recombines TRBV6-5 with TRBJ1-5; D remains ambiguous. CDR1 and CDR2 from the germline V gene are MNHEY and SVGAGI. V dropped 7 bases and J dropped 6 bases, with 10 bases sitting between them. The CDR3 length is 12 residues.

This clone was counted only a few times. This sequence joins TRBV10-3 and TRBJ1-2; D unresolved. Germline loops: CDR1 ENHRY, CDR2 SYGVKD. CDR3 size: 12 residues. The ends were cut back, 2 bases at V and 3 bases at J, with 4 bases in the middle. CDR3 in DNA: TGTGCCATCAGTGAGACGGACTATGGCTACACCTTC. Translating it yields CAISETDYGYTF.

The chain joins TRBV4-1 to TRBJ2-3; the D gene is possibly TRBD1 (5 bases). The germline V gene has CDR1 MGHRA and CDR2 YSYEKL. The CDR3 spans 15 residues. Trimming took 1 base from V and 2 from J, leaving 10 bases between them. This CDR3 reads CASSQGTTDTDTQYF. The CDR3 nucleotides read TGCGCCAGCAGCCAAGGGACAACAGACACAGATACGCAGTATTTT.

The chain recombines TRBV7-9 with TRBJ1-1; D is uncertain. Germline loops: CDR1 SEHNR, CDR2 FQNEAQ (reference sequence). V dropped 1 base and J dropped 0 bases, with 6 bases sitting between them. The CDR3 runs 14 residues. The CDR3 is CASSLDSMNTEAFF. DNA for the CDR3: TGTGCCAGCAGCTTAGACAGCATGAACACTGAAGCTTTCTTT.

As DNA, the CDR3 is TGTGCCAGTGAAGACAGGGCCAATGGCTACACCTTC. It specifies CASEDRANGYTF. The chain combines TRBV19 with TRBJ1-2; 7 bases are a match to TRBD1. The germline V gene has CDR1 LNHDA and CDR2 SQIVND (reference sequence). This CDR3 comprises 12 residues. The J segment lost 6 bases and the V segment lost 8 bases, leaving 6 bases of the junction unmatched.

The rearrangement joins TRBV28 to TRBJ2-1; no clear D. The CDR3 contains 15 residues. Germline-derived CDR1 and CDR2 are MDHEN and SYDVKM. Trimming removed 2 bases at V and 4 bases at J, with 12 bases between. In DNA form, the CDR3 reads TGTGCCAGCAGTTTACCTACTCCTAGGTACAATGAGCAGTTCTTC. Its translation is CASSLPTPRYNEQFF.

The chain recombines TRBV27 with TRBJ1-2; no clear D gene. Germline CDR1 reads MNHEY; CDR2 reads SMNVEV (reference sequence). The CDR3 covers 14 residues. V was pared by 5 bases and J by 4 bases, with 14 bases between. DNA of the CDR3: TGTGCCAGCAGTCCCGCCGGGAGCCTCTATGGCTACACCTTC. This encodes CASSPAGSLYGYTF.

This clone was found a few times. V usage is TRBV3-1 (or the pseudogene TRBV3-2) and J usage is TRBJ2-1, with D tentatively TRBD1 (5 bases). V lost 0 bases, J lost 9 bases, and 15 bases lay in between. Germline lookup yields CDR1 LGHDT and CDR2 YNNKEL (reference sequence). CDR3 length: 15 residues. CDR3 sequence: CASSQDSSRQGEQFF. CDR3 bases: TGTGCCAGCAGCCAAGACAGCTCAAGGCAGGGTGAGCAGTTCTTC.

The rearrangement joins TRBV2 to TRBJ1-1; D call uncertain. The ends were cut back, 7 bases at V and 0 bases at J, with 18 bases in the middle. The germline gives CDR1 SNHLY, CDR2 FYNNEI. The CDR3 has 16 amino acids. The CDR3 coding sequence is TGTGCCAGCAACAGTCGGACTGTACACATGAACACTGAAGCTTTCTTT. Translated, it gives CASNSRTVHMNTEAFF.

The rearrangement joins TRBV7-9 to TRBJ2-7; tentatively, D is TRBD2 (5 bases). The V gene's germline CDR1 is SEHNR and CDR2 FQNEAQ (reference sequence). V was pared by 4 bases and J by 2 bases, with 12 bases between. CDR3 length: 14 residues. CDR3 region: CASSSEGSTYEQYF. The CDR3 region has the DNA TGTGCCAGCAGCTCAGAGGGATCAACCTACGAGCAGTACTTC.

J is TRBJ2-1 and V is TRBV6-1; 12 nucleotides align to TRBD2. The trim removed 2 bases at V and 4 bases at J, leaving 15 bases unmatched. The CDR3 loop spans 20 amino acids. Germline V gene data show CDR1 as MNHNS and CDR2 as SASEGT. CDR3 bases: TGTGCCAGCAGTGAAAACCCCCCCGGACTAGCGGGGACGGAATACAATGAGCAGTTCTTC. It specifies CASSENPPGLAGTEYNEQFF.

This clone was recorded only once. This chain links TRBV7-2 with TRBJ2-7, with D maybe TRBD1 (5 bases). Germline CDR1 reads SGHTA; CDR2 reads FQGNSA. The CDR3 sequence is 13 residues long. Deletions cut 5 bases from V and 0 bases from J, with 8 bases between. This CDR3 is CASSRDSSYEQYF. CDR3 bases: TGTGCCAGCAGCCGTGACAGCTCCTACGAGCAGTACTTC.

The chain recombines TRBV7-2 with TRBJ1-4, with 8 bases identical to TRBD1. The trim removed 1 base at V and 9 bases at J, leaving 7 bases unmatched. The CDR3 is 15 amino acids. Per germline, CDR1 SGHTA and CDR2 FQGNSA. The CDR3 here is CASSLVQGANQKLFF. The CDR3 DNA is TGTGCCAGCAGCTTAGTGCAGGGGGCGAATCAAAAACTGTTTTTT. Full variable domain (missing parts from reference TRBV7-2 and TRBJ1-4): GAGVSQSPSNKVTEKGKDVELRCDPISGHTALYWYRQSLGQGLEFLIYFQGNSAPDKSGLPSDRFSAERTGGSVSTLTIQRTQQEDSAVYLCASSLVQGANQKLFFGSGTQLSVL.

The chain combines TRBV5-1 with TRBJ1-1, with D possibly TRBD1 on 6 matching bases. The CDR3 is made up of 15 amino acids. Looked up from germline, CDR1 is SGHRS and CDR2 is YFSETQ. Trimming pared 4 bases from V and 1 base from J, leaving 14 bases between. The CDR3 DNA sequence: TGCGCCAGCAGCCTAACACAGGGTTCGAACACTGAAGCTTTCTTT. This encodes CASSLTQGSNTEAFF. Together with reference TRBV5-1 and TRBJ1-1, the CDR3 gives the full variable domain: KAGVTQTPRYLIKTRGQQVTLSCSPISGHRSVSWYQQTPGQGLQFLFEYFSETQRNKGNFPGRFSGRQFSNSRSEMNVSTLELGDSALYLCASSLTQGSNTEAFFGQGTRLTVV.